The source of this T cell receptor beta chain is a study of glioma-infiltrating T cells. Turning to the study itself: WHO grade II oligodendrogliomas or astrocytomas, plus non-recurrent WHO grade IV glioblastomas, were sampled.

With respect to this clonotype: Its antigen is unidentified. This may arise from a read error, as a much more abundant clone is one base away.

Germline values: CDR1 MNHEY, CDR2 SVGEGT. CDR3 size: 15 residues. Findings and caveats of the study: Signature shared blood CDR3 motifs were enriched in low-divergence and depleted in high-divergence patients.

The iRepertoire nested amplicon-rescue multiplex PCR amplified TCR alpha and beta CDR3s from RNA. One-step reverse transcription and amplification started from about 100-400 ng of tissue mRNA or PBMC total RNA. TCRdb re-analysed the multiplex PCR reads in MiXCR, keeping a single row per CDR3 protein. This sample has a few hundred thousand distinct CDR3 sequences, with roughly two fifths found just once. This TCR was sampled from a human donor with low-grade glioma or glioblastoma, undergoing nonglioma brain surgery, or in good health (not recorded which). The gene calls are TRBV6-2 or TRBV6-3 and TRBJ2-7; 7 nucleotides agree with TRBD1. What was sequenced was glioma tissue, nonneoplastic brain tissue, or PBMCs (not recorded which). The CDR3 nucleotides are TGTGTCAGCAGTTTCGGGGACAGTAACTCCTACGAGCAGTACTTC. As protein: CVSSFGDSNSYEQYF.